The next 7 T cell receptor beta chains were all read from a single sample in a study of spatial heterogeneity in lung cancer. Notes on the study in general: Expanded intratumoral alpha and beta TCR counts tracked tumor mutation counts.

Time point: sample taken at primary tumor resection. Each CDR3 protein is one row after TCRdb ran MiXCR on the 5' RACE reads. The repertoire holds some 6,000 distinct CDR3 sequences, with approximately 15% as singletons. Their antigens are not known. Sequenced here: lung tumor tissue, sampled at surgery. All receptors come from a male donor with early-stage non-small cell lung cancer.

For this clonotype: A library made for alpha chains picked up this beta chain off target, so its size means little. The V gene is TRBV18, the J gene TRBJ1-1; 11 nucleotides align to TRBD1. J was trimmed by 3 bases and V by 2 bases; bases with no gene match: 5. Per the germline V gene, CDR1 is KGHSH and CDR2 is LQKENI. This CDR3 is 16 amino acids long. The CDR3: CASSPGTGGADTEAFF. CDR3 coding DNA: TGTGCCAGCTCACCAGGGACAGGGGGAGCGGACACTGAAGCTTTCTTT.

This clonotype was observed many times. As an off-target read in a library built for alpha chains, this beta chain has a frequency of little significance. The chain recombines TRBV7-2 with TRBJ2-7; TRBD2 might be the D (6 bases). The germline gives CDR1 SGHTA, CDR2 FQGNSA. Trimming shortened V by 3 bases and J by 0 bases, and 15 bases separated the two germline ends. CDR3 length: 16 residues. For the CDR3, the DNA is TGTGCCAGCAGCTTCGGGCGGGGCGATAGCTCCTACGAGCAGTACTTC. This codes for CASSFGRGDSSYEQYF.

This clonotype is labeled as medium-sized. In a library made to pick up alpha chains, this beta chain is a stray read with a size that means little. CDR3 loop: CASSQGGASNQPQHF. CDR3 DNA: TGTGCCAGCAGCCAAGGGGGGGCAAGCAATCAGCCCCAGCATTTT. The chain recombines TRBV4-2 with TRBJ1-5, with D tentatively TRBD1 (6 bases). CDR3 length: 15 amino acids. The germline gives CDR1 LGHNA, CDR2 YNFKEQ. Trimming left V 1 base short and J 1 base short, with 8 bases between.

By sample share, this clonotype is medium-sized. Found in a library prepared for alpha chains, this beta chain is an off-target read, and its abundance has little meaning. The DNA of the CDR3 is TGCAGTGCTAGACCCCCGGGGGCTTTGGGGACTGAAGCTTTCTTT. It encodes CSARPPGALGTEAFF. J is TRBJ1-1 and V is TRBV20-1, with D possibly matching TRBD1 (6 bases). CDR1 and CDR2 (germline): DFQATT, SNEGSKA (reference sequence). The CDR3 covers 15 residues. V was clipped by 2 bases and J by 5 bases, with 18 bases between them.

In this sample, this clonotype is medium-sized. In a library made to pick up alpha chains, this beta chain is a stray read with a size that means little. The V and J genes are TRBV29-1 and TRBJ2-3; 11 bases map to TRBD2. Germline V gene lookup returns CDR1 SQVTM and CDR2 ANQGSEA. The V segment lost 8 bases and the J segment 5 bases; nucleotides outside the gene matches: 9. The CDR3 is 14 amino acids. The CDR3 here is CSLLAGVGGDTQYF. CDR3 sequence (DNA): TGCAGCCTACTAGCGGGAGTCGGTGGAGATACGCAGTATTTT.

This clonotype was picked up a small number of times. Within a library made for alpha chains, this beta chain is off target, and its count is uninformative. The chain employs TRBV28 and TRBJ2-4; 10 nucleotides line up with TRBD1. The CDR3 consists of 13 residues. The V gene's germline CDR1 is MDHEN and CDR2 SYDVKM. Trimming removed 5 bases from V and 6 bases from J; junction bases left unmatched: 1. The CDR3 spells CASSGQGVNIQYF. The CDR3 DNA reads TGTGCCAGCAGTGGACAGGGGGTAAACATTCAGTACTTC.

Remarks on this clonotype: Little can be read into the size of this beta chain, an off-target read in a library designed for alpha chains. The CDR3 is CAGRGGPSYEQYF. The CDR3 nucleotides are TGCGCCGGGCGGGGGGGCCCCTCCTACGAGCAGTACTTC. The chain links TRBV23-1 to TRBJ2-7, with TRBD2 identical over 9 bases. TRBV23-1 is labeled an ORF, and its function is uncertain. Trimming at V came to 11 bases and at J to 0 bases, leaving 5 bases not matched to a gene. The CDR3 has 13 residues.